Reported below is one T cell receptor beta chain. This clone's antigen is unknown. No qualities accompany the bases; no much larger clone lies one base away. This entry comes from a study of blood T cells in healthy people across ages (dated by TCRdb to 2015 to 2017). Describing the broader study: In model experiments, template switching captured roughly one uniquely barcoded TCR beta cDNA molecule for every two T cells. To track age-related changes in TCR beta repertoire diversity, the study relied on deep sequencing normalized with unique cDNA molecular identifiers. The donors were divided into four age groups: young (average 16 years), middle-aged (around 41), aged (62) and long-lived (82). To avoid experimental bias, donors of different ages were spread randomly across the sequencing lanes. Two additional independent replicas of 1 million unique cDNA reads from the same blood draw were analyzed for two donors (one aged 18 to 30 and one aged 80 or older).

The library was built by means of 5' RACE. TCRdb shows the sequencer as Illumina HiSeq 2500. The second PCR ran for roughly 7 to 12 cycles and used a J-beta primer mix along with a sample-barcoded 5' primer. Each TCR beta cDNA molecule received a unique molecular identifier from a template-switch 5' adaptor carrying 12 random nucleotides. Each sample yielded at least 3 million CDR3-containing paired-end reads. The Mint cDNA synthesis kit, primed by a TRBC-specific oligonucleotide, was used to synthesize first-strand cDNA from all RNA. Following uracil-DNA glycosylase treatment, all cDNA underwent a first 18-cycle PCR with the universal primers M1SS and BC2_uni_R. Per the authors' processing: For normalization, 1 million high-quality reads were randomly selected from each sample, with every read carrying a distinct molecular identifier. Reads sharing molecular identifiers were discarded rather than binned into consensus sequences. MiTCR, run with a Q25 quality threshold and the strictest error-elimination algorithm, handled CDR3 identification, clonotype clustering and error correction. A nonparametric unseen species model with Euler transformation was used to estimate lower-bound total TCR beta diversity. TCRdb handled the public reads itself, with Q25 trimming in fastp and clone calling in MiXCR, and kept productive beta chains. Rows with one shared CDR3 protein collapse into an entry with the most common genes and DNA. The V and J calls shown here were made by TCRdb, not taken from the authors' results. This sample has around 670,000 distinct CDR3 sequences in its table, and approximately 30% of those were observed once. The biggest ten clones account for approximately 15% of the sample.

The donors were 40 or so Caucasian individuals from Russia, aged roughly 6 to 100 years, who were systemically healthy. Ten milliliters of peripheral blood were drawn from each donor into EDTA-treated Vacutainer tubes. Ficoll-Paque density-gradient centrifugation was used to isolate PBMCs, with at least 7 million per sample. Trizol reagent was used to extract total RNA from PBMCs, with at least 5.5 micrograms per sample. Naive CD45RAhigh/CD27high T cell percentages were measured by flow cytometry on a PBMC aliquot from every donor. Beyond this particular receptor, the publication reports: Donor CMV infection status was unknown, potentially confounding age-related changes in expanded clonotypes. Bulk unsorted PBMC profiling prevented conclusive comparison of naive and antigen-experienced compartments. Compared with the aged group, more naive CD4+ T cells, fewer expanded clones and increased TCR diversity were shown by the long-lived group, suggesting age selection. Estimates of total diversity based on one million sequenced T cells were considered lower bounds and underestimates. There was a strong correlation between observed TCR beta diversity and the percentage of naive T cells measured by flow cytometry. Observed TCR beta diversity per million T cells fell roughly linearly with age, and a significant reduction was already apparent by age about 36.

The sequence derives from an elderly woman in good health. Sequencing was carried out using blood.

The DNA is as follows: TGCGCCAGCAGCCAAACGATCGGGACCCGCTACAATGAGCAGTACTTC. This codes for CASSQTIGTRYNEQYF. The chain uses TRBV5-1 and TRBJ2-1, with the D call perhaps TRBD1 or TRBD2, each one matching 5 bases. The DNA end lines up better with TRBJ2-7; the J call may be wrong. For CDR1 and CDR2, the germline V gene lists SGHRS and YFSETQ. Including cysteine and phenylalanine, the CDR3 has 16 amino acids. Only the CDR3 portion is preserved as DNA: 48 bases, with reading frame beginning at the first base.